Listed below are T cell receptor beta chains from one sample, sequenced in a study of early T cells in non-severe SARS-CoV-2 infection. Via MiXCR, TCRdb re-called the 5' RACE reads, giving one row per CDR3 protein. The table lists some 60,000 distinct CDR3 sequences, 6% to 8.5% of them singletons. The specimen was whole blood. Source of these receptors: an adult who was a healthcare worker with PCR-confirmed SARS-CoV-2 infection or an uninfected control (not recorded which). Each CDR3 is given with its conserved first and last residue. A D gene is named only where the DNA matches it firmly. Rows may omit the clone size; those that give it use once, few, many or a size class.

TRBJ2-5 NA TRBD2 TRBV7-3 TGTGCCAGCAGCTTAAATCCCGGACTAGCGGGGGAGACCCAGTACTTC CASSLNPGLAGETQYF
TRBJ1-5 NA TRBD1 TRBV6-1 TGTGCCAGCAGGATGACAGGGAATCAGCCCCAGCATTTT CASRMTGNQPQHF
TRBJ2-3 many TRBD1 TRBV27 TGTGCCAGCAGTCCTTTCGACAGGGGTTGGCGAGATACGCAGTATTTT CASSPFDRGWRDTQYF
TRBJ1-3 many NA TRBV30 TGTGCCTGGAGTTTGGGAGCAACTGGAAACACCATATATTTT CAWSLGATGNTIYF
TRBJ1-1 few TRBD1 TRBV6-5 TGTGCCAGCAGAGCGGACAGGGGGCGGAGAACTGAAGCTTTCTTT CASRADRGRRTEAFF
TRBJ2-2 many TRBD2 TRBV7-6 TGTGCCAGCAGCCTGGGACTAGCGGGAGTTGCCGGGGAGCTGTTTTTT CASSLGLAGVAGELFF
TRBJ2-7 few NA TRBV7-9 TGTGCCAGCAGCCCACGAGGACCACGGTTCTCCTACGAGCAGTACTTC CASSPRGPRFSYEQYF
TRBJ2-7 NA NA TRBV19 TGTGCCAGTAGCCCGGGACTCAACTCATTCTACGAGCAGTACTTC CASSPGLNSFYEQYF
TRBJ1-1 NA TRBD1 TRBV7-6 TGTGCCAGCAGCTTAGGGACAGGGGGTATGAACACTGAAGCTTTCTTT CASSLGTGGMNTEAFF
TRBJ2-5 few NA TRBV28 TGTGCCAGCAGAACGGGAGCTCTCAGGACCCAGTACTTC CASRTGALRTQYF
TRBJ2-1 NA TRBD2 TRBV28 TGTGCCAGCAGAATCCCTGGAGCGGGAGGGTTAAATGAGCAGTTCTTC CASRIPGAGGLNEQFF
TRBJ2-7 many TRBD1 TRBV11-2 TGTGCCAGCAGCTTAGAACCAGGGGGCTACGAGCAGTACTTC CASSLEPGGYEQYF
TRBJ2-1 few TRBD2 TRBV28 TGTGCCAGCAGTTCCCTCGCGGGAGAGTCCTACAATGAGCAGTTCTTC CASSSLAGESYNEQFF
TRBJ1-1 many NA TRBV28 TGTGCCAGCAGTTTATTCAACAGCGTGAACACTGAAGCTTTCTTT CASSLFNSVNTEAFF
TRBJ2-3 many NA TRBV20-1 TGCAGTGCTAGAGATCGGGGGCGGAGCACAGATACGCAGTATTTT CSARDRGRSTDTQYF
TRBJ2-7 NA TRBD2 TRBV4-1 TGCGCCAGCAGCCCCCAGGATCTAGCGGGAGGAGGGTACGAGCAGTACTTC CASSPQDLAGGGYEQYF
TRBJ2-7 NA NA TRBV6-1 TGTGCCAGCAAATTGGGGGGTGGCTCCTACGAGCAGTACTTC CASKLGGGSYEQYF
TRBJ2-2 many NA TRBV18 TGTGCCAGCTCACAACAACGGGGGAACACCGGGGAGCTGTTTTTT CASSQQRGNTGELFF
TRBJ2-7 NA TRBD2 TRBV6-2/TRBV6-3 TGTGCCAGCAGTTCCGGGACTAGCGGCCCATACGAGCAGTACTTC CASSSGTSGPYEQYF
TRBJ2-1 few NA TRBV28 TGTGCCAGCAGCTCCCCCTTTACGCCGGGCCACAATGAGCAGTTCTTC CASSSPFTPGHNEQFF
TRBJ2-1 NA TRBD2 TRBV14 TGTGCCAGCAGCCAGGCGGGACTAGCGGGAGCTGAGCAGTTCTTC CASSQAGLAGAEQFF
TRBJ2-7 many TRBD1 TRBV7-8 TGTGCCAGCAGCTTAGAACAGGGGGCGGAGTACGAGCAGTACTTC CASSLEQGAEYEQYF
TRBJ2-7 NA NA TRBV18 TGTGCCAGCTCCTACGGGGGCTACGAGCAGTACTTC CASSYGGYEQYF
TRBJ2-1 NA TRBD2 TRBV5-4 TGTGCCAGTGCCAAGCGGGAGGTTGAGCAGTTCTTC CASAKREVEQFF
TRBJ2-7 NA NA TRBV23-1 TGCGCCAGCAGTCAATATCGGACGGCTACCTACGAGCAGTACTTC CASSQYRTATYEQYF
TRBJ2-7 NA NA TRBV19 TGTGCCAGTAGTCCTAGGGTAGCAGTCTCCAGATCCTACGAGCAGTACTTC CASSPRVAVSRSYEQYF
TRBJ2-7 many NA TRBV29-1 TGCAGCGTTGAAATAATCGACGAGCAGTACTTC CSVEIIDEQYF
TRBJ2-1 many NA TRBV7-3 TGTGCCAGCAGCTTAAGCGGGCCTTACAATGAGCAGTTCTTC CASSLSGPYNEQFF
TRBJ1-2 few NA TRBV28 TGTGCCAGCCTCACGGACAGCAGGGACTATGGCTACACCTTC CASLTDSRDYGYTF
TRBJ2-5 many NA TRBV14 TGTGCCAGCAGCCAAGTGGTGGGGACTACCCAGTACTTC CASSQVVGTTQYF
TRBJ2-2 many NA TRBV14 TGTGCCAGCAGCCAAGATCTTAACGGGGAGCTGTTTTTT CASSQDLNGELFF
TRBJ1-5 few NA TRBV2 TGTGCCAGTACGACAGGTCCACTTAGCAATCAGCCCCAGCATTTT CASTTGPLSNQPQHF
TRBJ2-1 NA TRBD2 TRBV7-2 TGTGCCAGCAGCCCCCGGGGGGGCTCCTACAATGAGCAGTTCTTC CASSPRGGSYNEQFF
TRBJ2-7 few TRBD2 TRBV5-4 TGTGCCAGCAGCTTGTTCGGGACTAGCGGGAAACCCGAGCAGTACTTC CASSLFGTSGKPEQYF
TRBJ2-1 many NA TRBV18 TGTGCCAGCTCACCACCGGGACCCCCGGGAAATGAGCAGTTCTTC CASSPPGPPGNEQFF
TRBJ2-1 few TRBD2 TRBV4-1 TGCGCCAGCAGCCAAGGTGGAAGCGGGAACCCCTTCATGAATGAGCAGTTCTTC CASSQGGSGNPFMNEQFF
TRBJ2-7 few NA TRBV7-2 TGTGCCAGCAGCTTAGCGTCGGCCCTCTCCTACGAGCAGTACTTC CASSLASALSYEQYF
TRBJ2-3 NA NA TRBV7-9 TGTGCCAGCACCGGATCGGGGGATACGCAGTATTTT CASTGSGDTQYF
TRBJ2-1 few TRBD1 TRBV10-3 TGTGCCATCGGTCGTGGACAGGGGACCGATGAGCAGTTCTTC CAIGRGQGTDEQFF
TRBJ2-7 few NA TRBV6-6 TGTGCCAGCAGCTTCAGCCCTAGCTTGGACGAGCAGTACTTC CASSFSPSLDEQYF
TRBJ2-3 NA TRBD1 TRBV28 TGTGCCAGCAGTACTGGACAGGGGGCCGTGACAGATACGCAGTATTTT CASSTGQGAVTDTQYF
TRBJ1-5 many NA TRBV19 TGTGCCAGTAGTATAGCGAGGGTGCGCAATCAGCCCCAGCATTTT CASSIARVRNQPQHF
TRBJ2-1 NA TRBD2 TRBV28 TGTGCCAGCAGTTTGTCTAACGGGAGGGCCCACAATGAGCAGTTCTTC CASSLSNGRAHNEQFF
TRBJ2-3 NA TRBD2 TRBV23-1 TGCGCCTTCCCCAGCGGGACTAGCGAAACAGATACGCAGTATTTT CAFPSGTSETDTQYF
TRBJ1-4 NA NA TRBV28 TGTGCCAGCAACTCGGGGGGGCAAGATAGCGAAAAACTGTTTTTT CASNSGGQDSEKLFF
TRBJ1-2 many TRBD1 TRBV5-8 TGTGCCAGCAGCTTCCGGGACAGGGAGAACTATGGCTACACCTTC CASSFRDRENYGYTF
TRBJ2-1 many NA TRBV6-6 TGTGCCAGCAGTTACTCTAGCACTGAGCAGTTCTTC CASSYSSTEQFF
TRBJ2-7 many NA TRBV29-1 TGCAGCGTTGCGCGGACAGCTTCCTACGAGCAGTACTTC CSVARTASYEQYF
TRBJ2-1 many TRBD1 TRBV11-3 TGTGCCAGCAGCCCCGGGACAGTAGGTGTCGTGGATGAGCAGTTCTTC CASSPGTVGVVDEQFF
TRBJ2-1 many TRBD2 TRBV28 TGTGCCAGCAGAGGCGGGAGCCCCCACAATGAGCAGTTCTTC CASRGGSPHNEQFF
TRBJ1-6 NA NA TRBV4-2 TGTGCCAGCAGCCGCGTTGGAGCAGCGGGGAAATCGTATAATTCACCCCTCCACTTT CASSRVGAAGKSYNSPLHF
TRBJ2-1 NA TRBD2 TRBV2 TGTGCCAGCAGTGAAGAGGCTAGCGGGAGTTATTATGAGCAGTTCTTC CASSEEASGSYYEQFF
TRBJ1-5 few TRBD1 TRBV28 TGTGCCAGCAGGCGACAGGGGGCTAGGGATCAGCCCCAGCATTTT CASRRQGARDQPQHF
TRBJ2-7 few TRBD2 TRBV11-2 TGTGCCAGCAGCCCGGGCGCCGGAACTAGCGGGACCTACGAGCAGTACTTC CASSPGAGTSGTYEQYF
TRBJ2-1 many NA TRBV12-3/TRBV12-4 TGTGCCAGCGGAGCTTTATACAATGAGCAGTTCTTC CASGALYNEQFF
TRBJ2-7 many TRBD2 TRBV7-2 TGTGCCAGCAGCCCCCAGGGCGGGAGACCCTACGAGCAGTACTTC CASSPQGGRPYEQYF
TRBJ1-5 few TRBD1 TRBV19 TGTGCCAGTAGCATGCCGGGGACAGGGGACGCGAGCAATCAGCCCCAGCATTTT CASSMPGTGDASNQPQHF